The 25 T cell receptor beta chains listed next were all sequenced from one sample in a study of blood T cell repertoires in COVID-19. TCRdb's table, derived via immunoSEQ multiplex PCR, lists solely in-frame clones and lacks some. The sample holds a few hundred thousand clones; roughly 85% are singletons and the top ten take 6% to 9%. The specimen sequenced was peripheral blood. Every receptor here comes from a human donor in a cohort sampled during active COVID-19.

The rearrangement joins TRBV14 to TRBJ2-7, with D possibly TRBD1 on 6 matching bases. The germline gives CDR1 SGHDN, CDR2 FVKESK. Between the trimmed V and J ends, which lost 0 bases and 3 bases, there was a span of 24 bases. This CDR3 has 19 amino acids. The CDR3 DNA reads as TGTGCCAGCAGCCAAGATTGGGGACACATGAGCTTACCTTACTACGAGCAGTACTTC. This codes for CASSQDWGHMSLPYYEQYF. Combining the CDR3 with reference TRBV14 and TRBJ2-7 gives the whole variable domain EAGVTQFPSHSVIEKGQTVTLRCDPISGHDNLYWYRRVMGKEIKFLLHFVKESKQDESGMPNNRFLAERTGGTYSTLKVQPAELEDSGVYFCASSQDWGHMSLPYYEQYFGPGTRLTVT.

V gene TRBV29-1 combines with J gene TRBJ2-2; D remains ambiguous. CDR1 and CDR2 (germline): SQVTM, ANQGSEA. This CDR3 has 13 residues. V was clipped by 3 bases and J by 4 bases, with 9 bases between them. CDR3 sequence (DNA): TGCAGCGTTGAGGTCCGAGGCACCGGGGAGCTGTTTTTT. This codes for CSVEVRGTGELFF.

The chain uses TRBV7-9 and TRBJ1-2; 8 nucleotides agree with TRBD1. This CDR3 spans 13 amino acids. The junction had 1 base not matched to a gene; V was cut back by 1 base and J by 6 bases. Germline V gives CDR1 SEHNR, CDR2 FQNEAQ (reference sequence). CDR3 sequence reads: CASSLVGQDGYTF. As DNA, the CDR3 is TGTGCCAGCAGCTTAGTGGGACAGGATGGCTACACCTTC.

This clone was seen only once. The V and J genes are TRBV5-4 and TRBJ2-4, with 8 bases that match TRBD2. V shed 4 bases, J shed 8 bases, and the junction held 8 bases outside the gene matches. The CDR3 consists of 14 residues. CDR1 is SGHNT and CDR2 is YYREEE in the germline V gene (reference sequence). The chain's CDR3 is CASSPRGAGDIQYF. DNA for the CDR3: TGTGCCAGCAGCCCGCGGGGGGCCGGGGACATTCAGTACTTC.

The chain carries TRBV7-9 and TRBJ1-1; D is possibly TRBD1 (6 bases). Germline V CDR1 and CDR2: SEHNR, FQNEAQ (reference sequence). This CDR3 comprises 15 residues. V gave up 6 bases and J gave up 0 bases, with 14 bases separating them. CDR3 sequence reads: CASSSNTGMNTEAFF. In DNA, the CDR3 is TGTGCCAGCAGTTCTAACACAGGGATGAACACTGAAGCTTTCTTT.

The J gene is TRBJ2-3, the V gene TRBV7-8, with D perhaps TRBD2 (5 bases). Trimming took off 1 base at V and 2 bases at J, with 13 bases between the two ends. Germline V gives CDR1 SGHVS, CDR2 FQNEAQ. The CDR3 sequence is 16 residues long. The CDR3 coding sequence is TGTGCCAGCAGCTTAGAAGTAGCGAGATACACAGATACGCAGTATTTT. It encodes CASSLEVARYTDTQYF. Using reference TRBV7-8 and TRBJ2-3 for the parts outside the CDR3, the full variable domain is GAGVSQSPRYKVAKRGQDVALRCDPISGHVSLFWYQQALGQGPEFLTYFQNEAQLDKSGLPSDRFFAERPEGSVSTLKIQRTQQEDSAVYLCASSLEVARYTDTQYFGPGTRLTVL.

A single count supports this clone. The rearrangement uses TRBV19 and TRBJ1-4; tentative D call: TRBD1 (5 bases). In germline, CDR1 is LNHDA, CDR2 SQIVND (reference sequence). The V gene lost 7 bases and the J gene lost 10 bases, with 22 bases spanning the gap. The CDR3 spans 15 residues. CDR3 protein: CASISSGQGQGKLFF. In DNA form, the CDR3 reads TGTGCCAGTATCTCGTCGGGTCAGGGTCAAGGAAAACTGTTTTTT.

This clone was detected a few times. The V gene is TRBV21-1, the J gene TRBJ2-2; the table calls TRBD1, which could not be checked here. TRBV21-1 has pseudogene status. The CDR3 extends over 16 amino acids. The CDR3 DNA sequence: TGTGCCAGCAGCAAAGAGCAGGGCCAGAACACCGGGGAGCTGTTTTTT. This translates into CASSKEQGQNTGELFF.

The rearrangement uses TRBV29-1 and TRBJ1-1, with 7 positions matching TRBD1. The ends lost 7 bases at V and 1 base at J; junction bases unmatched: 6. The V gene's germline CDR1 is SQVTM and CDR2 ANQGSEA. This CDR3 spans 13 amino acids. Written as DNA, the CDR3 is TGCAGCGGTAGACAGGGCAGGAACACTGAAGCTTTCTTT. This encodes CSGRQGRNTEAFF.

The rearrangement links TRBV6-5 to TRBJ1-6, with D unclear. V lost 4 bases, J lost 8 bases, and 15 bases lay in between. CDR3 size: 15 residues. Germline CDR1 and CDR2: MNHEY and SVGAGI. In DNA, the CDR3 is TGTGCCAGCAGTTCCTCGACACCTCGCGATTCACCCCTCCACTTT. Translated: CASSSSTPRDSPLHF.

The chain carries TRBV5-6 and TRBJ1-2; TRBD1 agrees at 8 bases. V was clipped by 4 bases and J by 2 bases; unmatched bases: 13. CDR3 length equals 17 residues. Germline values: CDR1 SGHDT, CDR2 YYEEEE. The CDR3 nucleotides read TGTGCCAGCAGCGAGGACAGGGAAGGAGTTGCCAACTATGGCTACACCTTC. As protein: CASSEDREGVANYGYTF. Using reference TRBV5-6 and TRBJ1-2 for the parts outside the CDR3, the full variable domain is DAGVTQSPTHLIKTRGQQVTLRCSPKSGHDTVSWYQQALGQGPQFIFQYYEEEERQRGNFPDRFSGHQFPNYSSELNVNALLLGDSALYLCASSEDREGVANYGYTFGSGTRLTVV.

The chain couples TRBV12-3 or TRBV12-4 to TRBJ2-7, with a possible D match to TRBD2 (6 bases). Trimming pared 4 bases from V and 9 bases from J, leaving 16 bases between. The length of the CDR3 is 13 residues. CDR3 nucleotide sequence: TGTGCCAGCAGTTGGGGGACTGTACAATGGCAGTACTTC. This codes for CASSWGTVQWQYF.

CDR3 in amino acids: CASSGAGVTTVYGYTF. The CDR3 DNA sequence: TGTGCCAGCAGCGGAGCCGGGGTTACGACCGTCTATGGCTACACCTTC. The genes are TRBV9 and TRBJ1-2, with D uncertain. CDR3 length equals 16 residues. Germline V gene lookup returns CDR1 SGDLS and CDR2 YYNGEE. The V end was cut by 3 bases, the J end by 4 bases, with 19 bases between.

The chain carries TRBV11-2 and TRBJ1-6, with D possibly TRBD1 on 5 matching bases. V gave up 1 base and J gave up 9 bases, with 16 bases separating them. Germline V gene data show CDR1 as SGHAT and CDR2 as FQNNGV. This CDR3 has 16 amino acids. The CDR3 is CASSLGGRMAASPLHF. CDR3 DNA: TGTGCCAGCAGCTTAGGGGGCAGGATGGCGGCTTCACCCCTCCACTTT.

The chain joins TRBV19 to TRBJ2-6; no firm D call. Looked up from germline, CDR1 is LNHDA and CDR2 is SQIVND (reference sequence). The CDR3 is made up of 18 amino acids. V gave up 3 bases and J gave up 1 base, with 16 bases separating them. CDR3 nucleotides: TGTGCCAGTAGTATTTCCGGGTATGCTCGATCTGGGGCCAACGTCCTGACTTTC. Translated: CASSISGYARSGANVLTF.

The V and J genes are TRBV18 and TRBJ1-2, with a possible D match to TRBD1 (6 bases). The V and J ends lost 3 bases and 0 bases respectively, with 17 bases between them. From germline, CDR1 is KGHSH and CDR2 LQKENI. This CDR3 spans 17 amino acids. In DNA form, the CDR3 reads TGTGCCAGCTCACCGAAGGACAGAGATAAACCTAACTATGGCTACACCTTC. It yields the protein CASSPKDRDKPNYGYTF.

The V gene is TRBV7-9, the J gene TRBJ1-1, with D perhaps matching TRBD1 (6 bases). The CDR3 contains 15 residues. Germline CDR1 SEHNR, CDR2 FQNEAQ (reference sequence). V lost 2 bases and J 6 bases, leaving 16 bases between the germline ends. In DNA form, the CDR3 reads TGTGCCAGCAGCTTACATCACAGGGAAGGCGCTGAAGCTTTCTTT. The encoded protein is CASSLHHREGAEAFF. The complete variable domain, with remaining parts taken from reference TRBV7-9 and TRBJ1-1, reads DTGVSQNPRHKITKRGQNVTFRCDPISEHNRLYWYRQTLGQGPEFLTYFQNEAQLEKSRLLSDRFSAERPKGSFSTLEIQRTEQGDSAMYLCASSLHHREGAEAFFGQGTRLTVV.

The chain uses TRBV10-1 and TRBJ1-2, with 7 bases that match TRBD1. The CDR3 extends over 14 amino acids. Trimming took 8 bases from V and 1 from J; bases not matched to a gene: 7. Looked up from germline, CDR1 is WNHNN and CDR2 is SYGVQD (reference sequence). The chain's CDR3 is CASYRGGRNYGYTF. The CDR3 coding sequence is TGCGCCAGCTACAGGGGCGGGCGTAACTATGGCTACACCTTC.

V and J are TRBV7-2 and TRBJ1-5; D is possibly TRBD1 (5 bases). CDR3 length equals 16 residues. Deletions cut 5 bases from V and 4 bases from J, with 18 bases between. Germline CDR1 is SGHTA and CDR2 is FQGNSA. The CDR3 nucleotides are TGTGCCAGCAGCCTAAGACAGAAGGGTGGGAATCAGCCCCAGCATTTT. This translates into CASSLRQKGGNQPQHF.

Points on this clone: The sample has other DNA sequences that encode this CDR3 too. V gene TRBV3-1 (or the pseudogene TRBV3-2) combines with J gene TRBJ1-5, with a tentative D call TRBD1 (6 bases). The V gene's germline CDR1 is LGHDT and CDR2 YNNKEL (reference sequence). Trimming left V 5 bases short and J 7 bases short, with 12 bases between. This CDR3 is 13 amino acids long. The CDR3 region has the DNA TGTGCCAGCAGCTCAGGGGTCGGACAGCCCCAGCATTTT. This sequence encodes CASSSGVGQPQHF.

The J gene is TRBJ1-1, the V gene TRBV10-3; tentative D call: TRBD1 (5 bases). The germline gives CDR1 ENHRY, CDR2 SYGVKD. Trimming took off 5 bases at V and 5 bases at J, with 15 bases between the two ends. The CDR3 contains 14 residues. CDR3 protein: CAISKDTRRTEAFF. CDR3 bases: TGTGCCATCAGTAAGGACACTCGAAGGACTGAAGCTTTCTTT.

The gene calls are TRBV18 and TRBJ1-4, with 7 bases aligning to TRBD1. Trimming took 1 base from V and 0 from J; bases not matched to a gene: 5. Germline lookup yields CDR1 KGHSH and CDR2 LQKENI. The CDR3 consists of 17 residues. CDR3 region: CASSPRDSFATNEKLFF. The CDR3 DNA reads as TGTGCCAGCTCACCACGGGACAGCTTCGCAACTAATGAAAAACTGTTTTTT.

This clone was seen once. The chain carries TRBV3-1 (or the pseudogene TRBV3-2) and TRBJ1-1, with D perhaps TRBD1 (5 bases). The CDR3 totals 14 residues. Deletions cut 1 base from V and 4 bases from J, with 10 bases between. From germline, CDR1 is LGHDT and CDR2 YNNKEL (reference sequence). The CDR3 DNA follows: TGTGCCAGCAGCCAAGGGGGACTAACCACTGAAGCTTTCTTT. Protein product: CASSQGGLTTEAFF.

For the CDR3, the DNA is TGTGCCAGCGCCTCAGGAGGGAGCAAAAACATTCAGTACTTC. Its translation: CASASGGSKNIQYF. The gene calls are TRBV7-2 and TRBJ2-4, with D possibly being TRBD2 (6 bases). The CDR3 is 14 amino acids. The germline CDR1 and CDR2 sequences are SGHTA and FQGNSA. V was cut by 8 bases and J by 3 bases, with 14 bases left in between.

The J gene is TRBJ1-1, the V gene TRBV5-8, with D hard to call. In germline, CDR1 is SGHTS, CDR2 YDEGEE. The V end was cut by 2 bases, the J end by 4 bases, with 9 bases between. The CDR3 spans 13 residues. As DNA, the CDR3 is TGTGCCAGCAGCTTTAATACTGCCACTGAAGCTTTCTTT. Translated, it gives CASSFNTATEAFF.